Listed here are 3 T cell receptor beta chains from one sample, sequenced in a study of T-cell reconstitution after alpha-beta-depleted transplantation in children. Construction of the TCRbeta library involved unique molecular identifiers. TCRdb reprocessed the PCR reads via MiXCR and lists one record per CDR3 protein. The data contain under 750,000 distinct CDR3 sequences, approximately 22% of them singletons. The specimen comprised PBMCs, mostly from graft donor cells, sampled 360 days after TCRalphabeta/CD19-depleted stem cell transplant. These receptors were collected from a boy under two years old who had a stem cell transplant for acute myeloid leukemia, so the T cells may come from the graft donor.

This clonotype was detected only a few times. This sequence joins TRBV5-1 and TRBJ2-2; D might be TRBD2 (5 bases). V was cut by 4 bases and J by 1 base, with 14 bases left in between. Germline CDR1 is SGHRS and CDR2 is YFSETQ. The CDR3 is 16 amino acids. CDR3 nucleotide sequence: TGCGCCAGCAGCGGGAGCCGGGTCCTGAACACCGGGGAGCTGTTTTTT. Translating it yields CASSGSRVLNTGELFF.

This clonotype was observed many times. The chain is built from TRBV29-1 and TRBJ2-7; D may be TRBD2 (5 bases). This CDR3 comprises 14 residues. The germline V gene encodes CDR1 SQVTM and CDR2 ANQGSEA. V gave up 7 bases and J gave up 4 bases, with 20 bases separating them. In DNA form, the CDR3 reads TGCAGCGCTTGGGCGAGCGGAGAGAGTTACGAGCAGTACGTC. The encoded protein is CSAWASGESYEQYV.

This clonotype has a handful of counts. V usage is TRBV6-5 and J usage is TRBJ1-1, with D maybe TRBD1 (5 bases). The CDR3 consists of 16 residues. Germline loops: CDR1 MNHEY, CDR2 SVGAGI. V was trimmed by 0 bases and J by 0 bases, leaving 11 bases between them. CDR3 protein: CASSYSRGGLNTEAFF. The CDR3 DNA reads TGTGCCAGCAGTTACTCGAGGGGAGGACTGAACACTGAAGCTTTCTTT.